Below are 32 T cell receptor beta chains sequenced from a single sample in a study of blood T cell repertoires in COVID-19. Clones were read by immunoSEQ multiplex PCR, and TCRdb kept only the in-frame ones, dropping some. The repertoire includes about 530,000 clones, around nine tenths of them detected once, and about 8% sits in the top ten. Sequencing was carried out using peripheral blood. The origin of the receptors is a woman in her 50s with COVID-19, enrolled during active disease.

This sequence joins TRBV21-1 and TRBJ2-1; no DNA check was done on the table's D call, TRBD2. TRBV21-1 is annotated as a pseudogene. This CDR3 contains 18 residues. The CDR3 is CASSSPSSRGGNYNEQFF. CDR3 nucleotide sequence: TGTGCCAGCAGCAGTCCGTCCTCTCGCGGGGGGAACTACAATGAGCAGTTCTTC.

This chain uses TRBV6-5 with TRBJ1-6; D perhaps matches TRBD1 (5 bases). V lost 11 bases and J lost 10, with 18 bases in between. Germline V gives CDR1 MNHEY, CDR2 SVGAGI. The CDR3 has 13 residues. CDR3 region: CAGGTERDSPLHF. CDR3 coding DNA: TGTGCCGGAGGGACCGAACGAGACTCACCCCTCCACTTT.

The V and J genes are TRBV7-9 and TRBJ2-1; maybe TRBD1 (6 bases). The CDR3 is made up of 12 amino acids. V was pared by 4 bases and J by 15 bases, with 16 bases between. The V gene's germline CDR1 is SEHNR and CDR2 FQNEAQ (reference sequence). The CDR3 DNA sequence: TGTGCCAGCAGCTCAGGGGCCCGGGGCTCGTTCTTC. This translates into CASSSGARGSFF.

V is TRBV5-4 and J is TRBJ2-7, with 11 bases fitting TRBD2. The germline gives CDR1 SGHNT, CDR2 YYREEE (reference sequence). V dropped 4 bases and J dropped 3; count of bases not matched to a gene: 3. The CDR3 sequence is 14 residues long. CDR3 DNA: TGTGCCAGCAGCGGGACTAGCGGTAGCTACGAGCAGTACTTC. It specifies CASSGTSGSYEQYF.

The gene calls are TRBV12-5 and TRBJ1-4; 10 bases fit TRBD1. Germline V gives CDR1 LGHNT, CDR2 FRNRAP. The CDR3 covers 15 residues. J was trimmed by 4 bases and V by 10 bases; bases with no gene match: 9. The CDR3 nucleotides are TGTGCTACCGCTCGACAGGGGGCGGGTAATGAAAAACTGTTTTTT. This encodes CATARQGAGNEKLFF.

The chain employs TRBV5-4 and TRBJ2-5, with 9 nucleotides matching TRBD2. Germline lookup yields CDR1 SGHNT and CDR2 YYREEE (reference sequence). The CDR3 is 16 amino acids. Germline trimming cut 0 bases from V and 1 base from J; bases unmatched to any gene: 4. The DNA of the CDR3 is TGTGCCAGCAGCTTGGGTTTAGCGGGGGCCCAAGAGACCCAGTACTTC. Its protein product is CASSLGLAGAQETQYF.

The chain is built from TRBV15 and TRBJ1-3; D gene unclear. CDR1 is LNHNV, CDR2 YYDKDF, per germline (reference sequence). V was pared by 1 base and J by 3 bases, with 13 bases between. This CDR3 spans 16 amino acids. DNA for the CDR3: TGTGCCACCAGCAGAGTAGACACCCTAATTGGAAACACCATATATTTT. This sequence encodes CATSRVDTLIGNTIYF.

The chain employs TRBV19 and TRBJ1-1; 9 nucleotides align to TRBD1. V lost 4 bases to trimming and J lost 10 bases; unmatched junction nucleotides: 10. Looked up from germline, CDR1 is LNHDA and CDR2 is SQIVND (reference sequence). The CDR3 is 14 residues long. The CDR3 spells CASSTRTGARGAFF. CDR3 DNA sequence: TGTGCCAGTAGTACCCGGACAGGGGCCCGGGGAGCTTTCTTT.

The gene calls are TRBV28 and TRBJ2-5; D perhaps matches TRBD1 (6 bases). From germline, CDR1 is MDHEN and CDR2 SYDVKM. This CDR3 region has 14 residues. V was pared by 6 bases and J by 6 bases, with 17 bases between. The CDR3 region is CASRLDRLGKTQYF. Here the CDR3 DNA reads TGTGCCAGCAGGTTAGACAGGCTCGGGAAGACCCAGTACTTC.

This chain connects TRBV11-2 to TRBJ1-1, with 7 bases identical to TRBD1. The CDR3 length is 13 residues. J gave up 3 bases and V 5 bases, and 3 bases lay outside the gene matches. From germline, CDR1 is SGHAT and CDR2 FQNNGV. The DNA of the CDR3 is TGTGCCAGCAGCGCAGGGGGATACACTGAAGCTTTCTTT. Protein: CASSAGGYTEAFF. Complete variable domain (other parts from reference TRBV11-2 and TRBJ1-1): EAGVAQSPRYKIIEKRQSVAFWCNPISGHATLYWYQQILGQGPKLLIQFQNNGVVDDSQLPKDRFSAERLKGVDSTLKIQPAKLEDSAVYLCASSAGGYTEAFFGQGTRLTVV.

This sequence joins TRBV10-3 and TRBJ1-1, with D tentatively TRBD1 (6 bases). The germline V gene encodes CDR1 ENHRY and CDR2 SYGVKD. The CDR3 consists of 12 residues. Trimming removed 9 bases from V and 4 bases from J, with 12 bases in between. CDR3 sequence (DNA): TGTGCCATTTCACAGGGAATCACTGAAGCTTTCTTT. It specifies CAISQGITEAFF.

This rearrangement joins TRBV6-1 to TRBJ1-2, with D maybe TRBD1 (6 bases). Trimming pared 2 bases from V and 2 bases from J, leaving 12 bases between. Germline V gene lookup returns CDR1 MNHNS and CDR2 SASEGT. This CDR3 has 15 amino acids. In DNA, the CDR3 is TGTGCCAGCAGTGAACTGGATACAGGGAACTATGGCTACACCTTC. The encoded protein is CASSELDTGNYGYTF.

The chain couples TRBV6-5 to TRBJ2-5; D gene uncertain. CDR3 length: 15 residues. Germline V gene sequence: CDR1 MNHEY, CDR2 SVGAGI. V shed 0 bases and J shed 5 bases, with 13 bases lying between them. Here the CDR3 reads CASSYSRLGEETQYF. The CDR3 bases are TGTGCCAGCAGTTACTCGAGGTTAGGCGAGGAGACCCAGTACTTC.

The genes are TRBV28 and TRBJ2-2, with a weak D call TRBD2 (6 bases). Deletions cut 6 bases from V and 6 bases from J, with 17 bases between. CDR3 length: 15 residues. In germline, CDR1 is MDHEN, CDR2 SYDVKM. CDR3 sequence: CASSNLWGDAGELFF. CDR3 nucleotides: TGTGCCAGCAGCAATTTGTGGGGGGATGCCGGGGAGCTGTTTTTT.

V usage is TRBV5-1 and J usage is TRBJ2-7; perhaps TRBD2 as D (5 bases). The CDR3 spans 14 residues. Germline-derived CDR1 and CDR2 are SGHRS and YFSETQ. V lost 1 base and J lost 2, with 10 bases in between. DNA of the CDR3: TGCGCCAGCAGCTTGAGAGGGCTTACCTACGAGCAGTACTTC. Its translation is CASSLRGLTYEQYF.

In nucleotides, the CDR3 is TGCGCCAGCAGCCCCTCGCGGGACACTGAAGCTTTCTTT. This encodes CASSPSRDTEAFF. The rearrangement links TRBV5-1 to TRBJ1-1, with D unresolved. V gave up 4 bases and J gave up 3 bases, with 10 bases separating them. The CDR3 sequence is 13 residues long. Germline-derived CDR1 and CDR2 are SGHRS and YFSETQ.

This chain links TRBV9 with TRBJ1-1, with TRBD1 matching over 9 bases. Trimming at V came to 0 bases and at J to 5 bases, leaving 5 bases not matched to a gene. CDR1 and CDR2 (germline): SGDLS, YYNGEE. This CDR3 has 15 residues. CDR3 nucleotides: TGTGCCAGCAGCGTAGAGGGGACAGGGAGGACTGAAGCTTTCTTT. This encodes CASSVEGTGRTEAFF. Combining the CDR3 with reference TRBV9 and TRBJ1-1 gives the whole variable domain DSGVTQTPKHLITATGQRVTLRCSPRSGDLSVYWYQQSLDQGLQFLIQYYNGEERAKGNILERFSAQQFPDLHSELNLSSLELGDSALYFCASSVEGTGRTEAFFGQGTRLTVV.

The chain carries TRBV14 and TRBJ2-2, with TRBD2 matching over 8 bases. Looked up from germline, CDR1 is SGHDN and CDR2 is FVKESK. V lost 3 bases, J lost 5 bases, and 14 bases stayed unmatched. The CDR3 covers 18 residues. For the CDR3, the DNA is TGTGCCAGCAGCCACGGAAGAGCGGGGGCCCCGGGGACCGGGGAGCTGTTTTTT. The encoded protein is CASSHGRAGAPGTGELFF.

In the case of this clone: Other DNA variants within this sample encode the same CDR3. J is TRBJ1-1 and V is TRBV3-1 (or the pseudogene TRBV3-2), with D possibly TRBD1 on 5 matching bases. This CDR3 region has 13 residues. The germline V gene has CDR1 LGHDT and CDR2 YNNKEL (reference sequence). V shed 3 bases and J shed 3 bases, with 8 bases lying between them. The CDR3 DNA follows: TGTGCCAGCAGCCACACGGGGGACACTGAAGCTTTCTTT. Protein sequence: CASSHTGDTEAFF.

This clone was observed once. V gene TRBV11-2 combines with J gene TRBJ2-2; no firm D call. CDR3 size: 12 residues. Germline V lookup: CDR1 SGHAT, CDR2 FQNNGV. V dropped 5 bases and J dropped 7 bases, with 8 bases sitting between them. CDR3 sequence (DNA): TGTGCCAGCAGCAGGAGCAACGGGGAGCTGTTTTTT. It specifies CASSRSNGELFF. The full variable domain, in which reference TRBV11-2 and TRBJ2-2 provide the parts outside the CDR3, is EAGVAQSPRYKIIEKRQSVAFWCNPISGHATLYWYQQILGQGPKLLIQFQNNGVVDDSQLPKDRFSAERLKGVDSTLKIQPAKLEDSAVYLCASSRSNGELFFGEGSRLTVL.

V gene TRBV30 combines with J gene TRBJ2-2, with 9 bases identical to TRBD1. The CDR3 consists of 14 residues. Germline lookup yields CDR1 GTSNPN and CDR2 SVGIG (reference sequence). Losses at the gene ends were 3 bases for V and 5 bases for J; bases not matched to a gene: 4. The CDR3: CAWRDRGGTGELFF. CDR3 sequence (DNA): TGTGCCTGGAGGGACAGGGGAGGGACCGGGGAGCTGTTTTTT.

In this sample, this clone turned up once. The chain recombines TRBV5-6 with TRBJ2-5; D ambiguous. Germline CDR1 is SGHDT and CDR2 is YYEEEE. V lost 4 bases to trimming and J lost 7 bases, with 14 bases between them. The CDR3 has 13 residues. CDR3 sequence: CASSLERAGTQYF. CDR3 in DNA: TGTGCCAGCAGCCTAGAGCGAGCCGGGACCCAGTACTTC.

CDR3 sequence reads: CASSLGGGEPRTYGYTF. As DNA, the CDR3 is TGTGCCAGCAGTTTAGGGGGGGGCGAACCGAGAACCTATGGCTACACCTTC. V is TRBV28 and J is TRBJ1-2, with D possibly TRBD1 on 6 matching bases. Trimming shortened V by 2 bases and J by 4 bases, and 20 bases separated the two germline ends. The CDR3 is 17 amino acids. Germline V gene sequence: CDR1 MDHEN, CDR2 SYDVKM.

CDR3 coding DNA: TGTGCCAGCAGCCCCCCCAGGGAGACCCAGTACTTC. Amino acids: CASSPPRETQYF. This chain links TRBV11-2 with TRBJ2-5; D ambiguous. CDR1 SGHAT and CDR2 FQNNGV come from the germline V gene. The CDR3 is made up of 12 amino acids. V was clipped by 5 bases and J by 5 bases, with 9 bases between them.

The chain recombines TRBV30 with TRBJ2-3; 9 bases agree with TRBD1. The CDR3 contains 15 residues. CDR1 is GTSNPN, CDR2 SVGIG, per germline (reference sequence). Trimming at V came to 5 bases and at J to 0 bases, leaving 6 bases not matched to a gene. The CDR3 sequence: CAWGQGTLSTDTQYF. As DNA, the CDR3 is TGTGCCTGGGGACAGGGGACTCTTAGCACAGATACGCAGTATTTT.

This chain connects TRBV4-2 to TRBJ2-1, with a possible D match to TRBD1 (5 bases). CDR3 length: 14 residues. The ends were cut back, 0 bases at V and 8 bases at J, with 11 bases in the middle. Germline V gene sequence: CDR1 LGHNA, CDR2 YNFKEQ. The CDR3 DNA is TGTGCCAGCAGCCAAGATGTACAGGTAGATGAGCAGTTCTTC. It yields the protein CASSQDVQVDEQFF.

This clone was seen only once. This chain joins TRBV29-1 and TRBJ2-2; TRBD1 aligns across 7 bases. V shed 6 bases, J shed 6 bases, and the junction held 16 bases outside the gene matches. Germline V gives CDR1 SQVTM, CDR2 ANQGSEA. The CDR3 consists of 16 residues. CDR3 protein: CSVRKGTAVRAGELFF. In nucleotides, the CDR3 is TGCAGCGTCCGTAAAGGGACAGCCGTCCGCGCCGGGGAGCTGTTTTTT.

The CDR3 DNA is TGTGCCAGTACGGGACTCCGGCTAGGAGAGCAGTACTTC. This sequence encodes CASTGLRLGEQYF. The genes are TRBV2 and TRBJ2-7; tentative D call: TRBD2 (6 bases). This CDR3 has 13 amino acids. From germline, CDR1 is SNHLY and CDR2 FYNNEI. Trimming cost V 9 bases and J 7 bases, with 19 bases left between them.

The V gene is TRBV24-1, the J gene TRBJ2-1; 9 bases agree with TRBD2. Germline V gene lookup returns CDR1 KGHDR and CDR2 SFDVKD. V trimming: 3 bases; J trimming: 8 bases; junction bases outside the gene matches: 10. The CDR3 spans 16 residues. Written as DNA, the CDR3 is TGTGCCACCAGTGATCGGCGGGGGGGTCTAGTCGATGAGCAGTTCTTC. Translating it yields CATSDRRGGLVDEQFF.

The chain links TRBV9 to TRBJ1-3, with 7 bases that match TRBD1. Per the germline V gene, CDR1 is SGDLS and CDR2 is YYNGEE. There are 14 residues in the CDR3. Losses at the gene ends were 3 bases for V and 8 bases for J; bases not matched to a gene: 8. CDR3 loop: CASSANTGADTIYF. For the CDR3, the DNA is TGTGCCAGCAGCGCGAATACAGGGGCTGACACCATATATTTT.

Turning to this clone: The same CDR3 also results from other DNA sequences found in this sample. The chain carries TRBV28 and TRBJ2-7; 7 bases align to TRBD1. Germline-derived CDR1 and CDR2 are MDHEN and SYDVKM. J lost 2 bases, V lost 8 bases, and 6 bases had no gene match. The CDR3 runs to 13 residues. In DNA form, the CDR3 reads TGTGCCAGCGCAGGACAGGCCCCCTACGAGCAGTACTTC. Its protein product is CASAGQAPYEQYF.

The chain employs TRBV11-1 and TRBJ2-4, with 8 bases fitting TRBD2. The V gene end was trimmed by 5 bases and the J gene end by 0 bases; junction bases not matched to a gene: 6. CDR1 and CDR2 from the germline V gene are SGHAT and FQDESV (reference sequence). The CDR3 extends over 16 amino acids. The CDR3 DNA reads TGTGCCAGCAGCCCAACTAGCGGCTTAGCCAAAAACATTCAGTACTTC. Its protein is CASSPTSGLAKNIQYF. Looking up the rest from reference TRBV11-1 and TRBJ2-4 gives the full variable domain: EAEVAQSPRYKITEKSQAVAFWCDPISGHATLYWYRQILGQGPELLVQFQDESVVDDSQLPKDRFSAERLKGVDSTLKIQPAELGDSAMYLCASSPTSGLAKNIQYFGAGTRLSVL.